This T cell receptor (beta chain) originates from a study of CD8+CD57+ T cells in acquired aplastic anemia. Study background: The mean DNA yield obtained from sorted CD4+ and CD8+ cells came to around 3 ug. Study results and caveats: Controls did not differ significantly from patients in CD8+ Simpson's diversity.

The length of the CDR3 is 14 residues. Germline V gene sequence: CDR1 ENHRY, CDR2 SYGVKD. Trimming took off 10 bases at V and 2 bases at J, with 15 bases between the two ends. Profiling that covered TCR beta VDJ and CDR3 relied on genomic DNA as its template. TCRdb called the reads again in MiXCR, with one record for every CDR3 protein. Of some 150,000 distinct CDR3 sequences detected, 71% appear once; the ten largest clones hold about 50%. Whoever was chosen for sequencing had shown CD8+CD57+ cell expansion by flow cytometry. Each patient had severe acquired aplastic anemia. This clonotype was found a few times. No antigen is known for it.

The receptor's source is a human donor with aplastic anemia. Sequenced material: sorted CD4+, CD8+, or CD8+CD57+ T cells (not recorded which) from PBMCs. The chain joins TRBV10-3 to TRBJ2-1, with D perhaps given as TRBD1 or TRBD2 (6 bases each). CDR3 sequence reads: CATQGGPTYNEQFF. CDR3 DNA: TGTGCCACCCAAGGGGGGCCCACCTACAATGAGCAGTTCTTC.